The rows below give T cell receptor beta chains drawn from one sample of a study of OX40 agonist ivuxolimab in advanced cancers. Produced via immunoSEQ multiplex PCR; TCRdb's table is partial and in-frame only. The table shows some 90,000 clones, with 92% occurring only once. The sample here was CD4+ or CD8+ T cells sorted from blood, taken in a trial of the OX40 agonist ivuxolimab. All receptors come from an adult with an advanced solid tumor such as melanoma, head and neck, liver or kidney cancer. Each CDR3 is given without its conserved first and last residue. Only part of the rows carry a size: once, few, many, or a class if the clone is expanded.

clone size,J gene,V gene,CDR3 protein
NA,TRBJ2-7,TRBV5-6,ASSLGGTPEQY
NA,TRBJ2-1,TRBV7-9,ASGGADNEQF
NA,TRBJ2-7,TRBV6-4,ASSSTPTSGGWYEQY
few,TRBJ1-5,TRBV19,ASSRRQENQPQH
NA,TRBJ2-2,TRBV19,ASRNRGPTGELF
NA,TRBJ1-6,TRBV6-6,ASNQDSPLH
once,TRBJ2-1,TRBV2,ASSLAGGYNEQF
NA,TRBJ1-2,TRBV5-6,ASSLDNNYGYT
once,TRBJ2-1,TRBV7-3,ASSLTGSGNEQF
NA,TRBJ2-5,TRBV27,ASSGTDPKTQY
NA,TRBJ1-2,TRBV6-5,ASSRTGTNT
NA,TRBJ2-3,TRBV9,ASSVASGGSTDTQY
NA,TRBJ2-3,TRBV30,AWSLPSGPGGYTDTQY
NA,TRBJ2-7,TRBV14,ASSQGTGTGAHEQY
few,TRBJ2-1,TRBV7-9,ASSSTMEQF
NA,TRBJ2-1,TRBV19,ASSILVRGNEQF
NA,TRBJ2-3,TRBV5-4,ASSLGTSGGFSTDTQY
NA,TRBJ1-2,TRBV6-5,ASYRDRASNYGYT
NA,TRBJ2-1,TRBV5-1,ASSSGVLGAYNEQF
NA,TRBJ1-4,TRBV15,ATSRDLEAVNEKLF
NA,TRBJ2-2,TRBV9,ASTSNTGELF
NA,TRBJ2-2,TRBV5-5,ASSFTGSRSGELF
once,TRBJ2-5,TRBV7-9,ASSAESTEKETQY
NA,TRBJ1-1,TRBV6-1,ASTEQASAEAF
NA,TRBJ1-6,TRBV5-1,ASGPGQVDSPLH
NA,TRBJ2-2,TRBV27,ASSLRPWGSAMLF
NA,TRBJ2-1,TRBV2,ASRGTYNEQF
NA,TRBJ1-6,TRBV5-5,ASSLVGVSYNSPLH
once,TRBJ2-1,TRBV30,AWSPTDEQF
NA,TRBJ2-1,TRBV4-1,ASSQDQTGNNEQF
once,TRBJ2-7,TRBV7-6,ASSLGGGAYEQY
NA,TRBJ2-1,TRBV15,ATSTGTGGIVEQF
NA,TRBJ2-3,TRBV11-2,ASSLVAGTDTQY
NA,TRBJ2-1,TRBV10-3,AISESGGGRNEQF
NA,TRBJ2-2,TRBV29-1,SVEKVGELF
NA,TRBJ2-7,TRBV19,ASSTGRGRNEQY
few,TRBJ1-1,TRBV2,ASSGLNTEAF
NA,TRBJ2-1,TRBV11-2,ASSLALAGRI
NA,TRBJ2-1,TRBV27,ASSTLGLAGLNEQF
NA,TRBJ2-7,TRBV27,ASSLTGHYEQY